These T cell receptor beta chains were read from a single sample in a study of T cells in Graves' hyperthyroidism and ophthalmopathy. TCRdb analysed the multiplex PCR reads with MiXCR anew, one entry per CDR3 protein. The sample includes some 510,000 distinct CDR3 sequences, around 21% of them seen just once. The sample was blood. The receptors here all came from a young man with Graves' hyperthyroidism. Each CDR3 is given with its conserved first and last residue. The D gene is left open where the match is weak. Rows give clone size only sometimes, using once, few, many, or a class for an expanded clone.

NA	TRBV5-1	many	TRBJ2-7	CASSLRGHHYEQYF	TGCGCCAGCAGCTTGAGGGGACACCACTACGAGCAGTACTTC
NA	TRBV19	many	TRBJ1-1	CASTRLGEAFF	TGTGCCAGTACCAGACTAGGAGAAGCTTTCTTT
NA	TRBV11-3	NA	TRBJ1-1	CASSLVPGDTEAFF	TGTGCCAGCAGCTTAGTTCCGGGGGACACTGAAGCTTTCTTT
NA	TRBV30	NA	TRBJ2-2	CAWSRDTGTGELFF	TGTGCCTGGAGTCGGGACACGGGGACCGGGGAGCTGTTTTTT
NA	TRBV15	few	TRBJ2-2	CATSRDLVYTGELFF	TGTGCCACCAGCAGAGATCTTGTGTACACCGGGGAGCTGTTTTTT
NA	TRBV28	many	TRBJ1-3	CASSLTGVGNTIYF	TGTGCCAGCAGTTTAACCGGGGTTGGAAACACCATATATTTT
NA	TRBV7-2	many	TRBJ2-7	CASSLAGDPSYEQYF	TGTGCCAGCAGCTTAGCGGGGGACCCCTCCTACGAGCAGTACTTC
NA	TRBV19	few	TRBJ1-5	CASSITGMNNQPQHF	TGTGCCAGTAGTATTACCGGAATGAACAATCAGCCCCAGCATTTT
NA	TRBV9	NA	TRBJ1-2	CASSVGRGFYGYTF	TGTGCCAGCAGCGTAGGTAGAGGGTTCTATGGCTACACCTTC
NA	TRBV5-1	few	TRBJ2-4	CASSPNPRQGGAKNIQYF	TGCGCCAGCAGCCCCAACCCACGACAGGGAGGGGCCAAAAACATTCAGTACTTC
NA	TRBV12-3/TRBV12-4	NA	TRBJ1-6	CASTPTENSPLHF	TGTGCCAGCACCCCGACAGAAAATTCACCCCTCCACTTT
NA	TRBV7-9	many	TRBJ1-1	CASSLVALNTEAFF	TGTGCCAGCAGCTTAGTGGCCCTGAACACTGAAGCTTTCTTT
TRBD2	TRBV6-2/TRBV6-3	many	TRBJ2-5	CASSYVRGGQETQYF	TGTGCCAGCAGTTACGTGCGGGGGGGCCAAGAGACCCAGTACTTC
NA	TRBV7-6	many	TRBJ1-1	CASSLDTLNTEAFF	TGTGCCAGCAGCTTGGACACATTGAACACTGAAGCTTTCTTT
NA	TRBV25-1	many	TRBJ1-1	CASSDQEGNTEAFF	TGTGCCAGCAGTGATCAGGAGGGGAACACTGAAGCTTTCTTT
TRBD1	TRBV7-9	few	TRBJ1-1	CASSLFGQGGTEAFF	TGTGCCAGCAGCTTATTCGGACAGGGAGGGACTGAAGCTTTCTTT
NA	TRBV5-1	many	TRBJ2-7	CASSWDIGDAEQYF	TGCGCCAGCAGCTGGGACATAGGGGATGCCGAGCAGTACTTC
TRBD1	TRBV13	many	TRBJ1-1	CASSWDRRTEAFF	TGTGCCAGCAGCTGGGACAGGCGGACTGAAGCTTTCTTT
NA	TRBV18	few	TRBJ1-3	CASSPEREAGNTIYF	TGTGCCAGCTCACCGGAAAGGGAGGCTGGAAACACCATATATTTT
TRBD1	TRBV11-2	NA	TRBJ2-2	CASSSHPDRGRNTGELFF	TGTGCCAGCAGCTCCCACCCCGACAGGGGGCGTAACACCGGGGAGCTGTTTTTT
TRBD1	TRBV19	many	TRBJ2-2	CASRLQGARAGELFF	TGTGCCAGTAGGCTACAGGGGGCGCGCGCCGGGGAGCTGTTTTTT
NA	TRBV30	NA	TRBJ2-5	CAWSVRGAETQYF	TGTGCCTGGAGTGTACGTGGGGCCGAGACCCAGTACTTC
NA	TRBV19	NA	TRBJ2-7	CASSKGGTSYEQYF	TGTGCCAGTAGTAAGGGAGGGACATCCTACGAGCAGTACTTC
TRBD1	TRBV14	few	TRBJ1-6	CASSQDTGENSPLHF	TGTGCCAGCAGCCAAGATACAGGGGAAAATTCACCCCTCCACTTT
NA	TRBV20-1	many	TRBJ1-2	CSARYRVNGYTF	TGCAGTGCTAGGTACAGGGTAAACGGCTACACCTTC
TRBD1	TRBV12-3/TRBV12-4	many	TRBJ1-2	CASRQGAPDYGYTF	TGTGCCAGCAGACAGGGGGCGCCTGACTATGGCTACACCTTC
NA	TRBV19	many	TRBJ1-1	CASKEVVSRNTEAFF	TGTGCCAGTAAGGAGGTCGTCAGCCGGAACACTGAAGCTTTCTTT
TRBD2	TRBV6-1	many	TRBJ2-5	CASSKLAGGIEETQYF	TGTGCCAGCAGTAAACTAGCGGGGGGGATCGAGGAGACCCAGTACTTC